These T cell receptor beta chains were read from a single sample in a study of blood T cell repertoires in COVID-19. Sequencing was performed with immunoSEQ multiplex PCR; in TCRdb, only in-frame clones are kept and a portion is missing. In the table there are a few hundred thousand clones, 92% of which are singletons. Input material: PBMCs or T cells enriched from blood (not recorded which). The receptors stem from a woman aged 25 to 39 who had recovered from COVID-19. Each CDR3 is given with its conserved first and last residue. A D gene is named only where the DNA matches it firmly. The size field is filled for only some rows; it gives once, few, many or a size class.

TGTGCCAGCAGCCGCTTGGGTAGCGGGGAAATAGATACGCAGTATTTT,CASSRLGSGEIDTQYF,TRBD2,.,TRBJ2-3,16,TRBV7-3
TGTGCCAGTAGCGACCGACAAAGCTCCTATAATTCACCCCTCCACTTT,CASSDRQSSYNSPLHF,.,few,TRBJ1-6,16,TRBV19
TGTGCCAGCAGTTTTCGGGGTCGGAGGGGACAGCCCCAGCATTTT,CASSFRGRRGQPQHF,.,.,TRBJ1-5,15,TRBV28
TGTGCCAGCACGGAGCGGAGCTCCTATAATTCATCCCTCCACTTT,CASTERSSYNSSLHF,.,.,TRBJ1-6,15,TRBV2
TGTGCCAGCAGTCCCCTCGTAGCGGGGATCTCAGATACGCAGTATTTT,CASSPLVAGISDTQYF,TRBD2,.,TRBJ2-3,16,TRBV7-8
TGTGCCAGCAGCTTAGGGGGCAGGGGACGGGAAAAACTGTTTTTT,CASSLGGRGREKLFF,.,.,TRBJ1-4,15,TRBV7-9
TGTGCCAGCAGTTACTCCCGGACACTAGCGGCAGATACGCAGTATTTT,CASSYSRTLAADTQYF,TRBD2,.,TRBJ2-3,16,TRBV6-2/TRBV6-3
TGTGCCAGCAGTGCCTTTCCGGGACAAAGAAACTATGGCTACACCTTC,CASSAFPGQRNYGYTF,.,.,TRBJ1-2,16,TRBV6-4
TGTGCCAGCAGCTTAGAGCGCCTAGCGAAGCAGTTCTTC,CASSLERLAKQFF,.,.,TRBJ2-1,13,TRBV7-2
TGTGCCAGCAGTCCAGAACCCCATGGCTACACCTTC,CASSPEPHGYTF,.,.,TRBJ1-2,12,TRBV6-5
TGTGCCAGCACCCCCCTAGGAGGGCTCCCGGAGACCCAGTACTTC,CASTPLGGLPETQYF,.,.,TRBJ2-5,15,TRBV5-6
TGTGCCTGGACAGCCCAGGGAGGGTATGGCTACACCTTC,CAWTAQGGYGYTF,.,.,TRBJ1-2,13,TRBV30
TGTGCCAGCAGCTACGGACGGGGGTTATCCTACGAGCAGTACTTC,CASSYGRGLSYEQYF,.,.,TRBJ2-7,15,TRBV6-5
TGTGCCATCAGTGGGGACACCAACACCATATATTTT,CAISGDTNTIYF,.,.,TRBJ1-3,12,TRBV10-3
TGTGCCAGCAGCTTAGATGGGGGTGCATTGGGAGGGTCGGATGCTTTCTTT,CASSLDGGALGGSDAFF,.,.,TRBJ1-1,17,TRBV11-3
TGTGCCAGCAGCGTAGGGTTCCTAGCGGGGGGGTCCGAGGAGACCCAGTACTTC,CASSVGFLAGGSEETQYF,TRBD2,once,TRBJ2-5,18,TRBV9
TGTGCCAGCAGCTTGCCGTCCAGCGGCACAGGGTGGGCGCGGGAGCAGTACTTC,CASSLPSSGTGWAREQYF,.,.,TRBJ2-7,18,TRBV5-4
TGCGCCAGCAGCCCGACAGCCTCTGGAAACACCATATATTTT,CASSPTASGNTIYF,.,.,TRBJ1-3,14,TRBV5-1
TGCGCCAGCAGCTTGTTCGGGGAGCAGTACTTC,CASSLFGEQYF,.,.,TRBJ2-7,11,TRBV5-1